These 28 T cell receptor beta chains were sequenced from one sample in a study of regulatory T cells in long-lasting Graves disease (dated by TCRdb to about 2021). The sample's time point label, decoded: newly diagnosed GD, antithyroid drugs for less than 3 months. For both TCR sequencing and RNA sequencing, RNA was extracted from PBMCs using TRIzol. The method was multiplex PCR. Sequencing relied on an Illumina HiSeq 4000. TCR beta libraries were built with iRepertoire HTBI primers and Arm-PCR amplification of CDR3 regions. The public reads were run again by TCRdb, first through fastp at Q25 and then through MiXCR, and only productive beta chains were kept. All rows with the same CDR3 protein become a single entry with the most common DNA and genes. The sample includes 540,000 or so distinct CDR3 sequences, with approximately 13% observed a single time. The ten largest clones add up to 10% of the sample.

This sample also appeared in a second study, on T cells in Graves' hyperthyroidism and ophthalmopathy.

The sample consisted of peripheral blood mononuclear cells (PBMCs), taken at new diagnosis, from a patient treated with antithyroid drugs. The source of these receptors is a man younger than 40 with Graves disease. Donor details come from another sample of the same person, matched by shared clones.

This clonotype was picked up many times. The chain's CDR3 is CSARKVNEQFF. Here the CDR3 DNA reads TGCAGTGCTAGAAAGGTGAATGAGCAGTTCTTC. The rearrangement joins TRBV20-1 to TRBJ2-1; no firm D call. The V gene lost 2 bases and the J gene lost 7 bases, with 6 bases spanning the gap. Germline CDR1 and CDR2: DFQATT and SNEGSKA (reference sequence). The CDR3 sequence is 11 residues long.

This clonotype was picked up many times. V and J are TRBV28 and TRBJ1-5; D is unclear. CDR3 size: 11 residues. Trimming cost V 6 bases and J 15 bases, with 15 bases left between them. Per germline, CDR1 MDHEN and CDR2 SYDVKM. This CDR3 is CASRVGPFAHF. CDR3 in DNA: TGTGCCAGCAGGGTAGGGCCCTTCGCGCATTTT. The whole variable domain, filled in from reference TRBV28 and TRBJ1-5, reads DVKVTQSSRYLVKRTGEKVFLECVQDMDHENMFWYRQDPGLGLRLIYFSYDVKMKEKGDIPEGYSVSREKKERFSLILESASTNQTSMYLCASRVGPFAHFGDGTRLSIL.

This clonotype was detected many times. The chain recombines TRBV29-1 with TRBJ2-7; no clear D. CDR1 is SQVTM, CDR2 ANQGSEA, per germline. The CDR3 has 12 residues. Deletions cut 6 bases from V and 5 bases from J, with 14 bases between. The CDR3 reads CSVELRPHEQYF. The CDR3 nucleotides are TGCAGCGTAGAGCTAAGACCCCACGAGCAGTACTTC.

As regards this clonotype: A clone one base away is much larger, so this may be a read error. The chain couples TRBV6-2 or TRBV6-3 to TRBJ1-5; D is unresolved. The CDR3 is 13 residues long. Germline V gives CDR1 MNHEY, CDR2 SVGEGT. Between the trimmed V and J ends, which lost 7 bases and 3 bases, there was a span of 10 bases. The CDR3 DNA reads TGTGCCAGCACGCGCCAGGTCAATCAGCCCCAGCATTTT. Its protein product is CASTRQVNQPQHF.

This clonotype was counted many times. CDR3 residues: CSASQTAGYGYTF. For the CDR3, the DNA is TGCAGTGCTTCCCAAACCGCAGGGTATGGCTACACCTTC. V and J are TRBV20-1 and TRBJ1-2; a possible D gene is TRBD1 (5 bases). The V gene's germline CDR1 is DFQATT and CDR2 SNEGSKA (reference sequence). The CDR3 is 13 amino acids. Trimming removed 5 bases from V and 5 bases from J, with 15 bases in between.

This clonotype was picked up many times. The J gene is TRBJ1-1, the V gene TRBV12-3 or TRBV12-4; D is perhaps TRBD1 (5 bases). CDR3 length equals 14 residues. The germline V and J ends were trimmed by 4 bases and 5 bases, with 14 bases remaining between them. The CDR3 DNA sequence: TGTGCCAGCAGTTATCGAGGGGCGGGAACTGAAGCTTTCTTT. Amino acid sequence: CASSYRGAGTEAFF.

The chain joins TRBV7-9 to TRBJ1-6; TRBD1 matches 8 bases. CDR3 length: 15 amino acids. The trim removed 5 bases at V and 10 bases at J, leaving 10 bases unmatched. Germline values: CDR1 SEHNR, CDR2 FQNEAQ (reference sequence). This CDR3 is CASSADRVSNSPLHF. Written as DNA, the CDR3 is TGTGCCAGCAGCGCGGACAGGGTTTCGAACTCACCCCTCCACTTT.

This clonotype came up many times. V usage is TRBV5-1 and J usage is TRBJ1-1, with D perhaps matching TRBD1 (6 bases). CDR1 SGHRS and CDR2 YFSETQ come from the germline V gene. V was shortened by 3 bases and J by 4 bases, with 19 bases between the two germline ends. The CDR3 runs to 16 residues. The CDR3, as DNA: TGCGCCAGCAGCTGGACACAGGGATGGGGGAGCACTGAAGCTTTCTTT. Residues: CASSWTQGWGSTEAFF.

In this sample, this clonotype turned up many times. The gene calls are TRBV20-1 and TRBJ2-7; D remains ambiguous. The germline V gene encodes CDR1 DFQATT and CDR2 SNEGSKA (reference sequence). The CDR3 covers 11 residues. With 0 bases removed from V and 4 bases from J, the gap between germline ends came to 4 bases. The CDR3, as DNA: TGCAGTGCTAGAGAGGAATACGAGCAGTACTTC. Translating gives CSAREEYEQYF.

This chain uses TRBV13 with TRBJ1-1; D remains unclear. Germline-derived CDR1 and CDR2 are PRHDT and FYEKMQ (reference sequence). V was cut by 6 bases and J by 0 bases, with 14 bases left in between. The CDR3 has 15 amino acids. This CDR3 reads CASRPPGVLNTEAFF. In nucleotides, the CDR3 is TGTGCCAGCAGACCGCCAGGAGTTCTGAACACTGAAGCTTTCTTT.

To note about this clonotype: A much bigger clone sits one base away, suggesting this may be a read error. The chain has TRBV6-4 and TRBJ1-1, with D possibly being TRBD1 (6 bases). Germline CDR1 and CDR2: MRHNA and SNTAGT. This CDR3 is built from 15 residues. The CDR3 DNA sequence: TGTGCCAGCAGTGGACACAGGGCTATGAACACTGTAGCTTTCTTT. Translation: CASSGHRAMNTVAFF.

Many counts were recorded for this clonotype. V usage is TRBV20-1 and J usage is TRBJ2-7, with D perhaps matching TRBD2 (6 bases). V was cut by 1 base and J by 10 bases, with 23 bases left in between. CDR1 and CDR2 from the germline V gene are DFQATT and SNEGSKA (reference sequence). CDR3 length: 15 amino acids. This chain's CDR3 is CSARAYRPPSEIQYF. Written as DNA, the CDR3 is TGCAGTGCTAGAGCCTACAGGCCCCCTAGCGAGATCCAGTACTTC.

The chain joins TRBV25-1 to TRBJ2-1; D gene ambiguous. The CDR3 consists of 11 residues. From germline, CDR1 is MGHDK and CDR2 SYGVNS. V was trimmed by 6 bases and J by 12 bases, leaving 12 bases between them. The CDR3 bases are TGTGCCAGCAGCGGTTTATGGGTGCAGTTCTTC. Translated, it gives CASSGLWVQFF. The variable domain in full, completed from reference TRBV25-1 and TRBJ2-1, reads EADIYQTPRYLVIGTGKKITLECSQTMGHDKMYWYQQDPGMELHLIHYSYGVNSTEKGDLSSESTVSRIRTEHFPLTLESARPSHTSQYLCASSGLWVQFFGPGTRLTVL.

Comments on this clonotype: At one of its ends the junction is not consistent with the germline gene, which may arise from a read error. The chain employs TRBV30 and TRBJ1-1, with unresolved D. The CDR3 covers 12 residues. CDR1 and CDR2 from the germline V gene are GTSNPN and SVGIG (reference sequence). The DNA of the CDR3 is TGTGTCTGGAGAGACTTGAACACTGAAGCTTTCTTT. This codes for CVWRDLNTEAFF. Variable domain in full (rest from reference TRBV30 and TRBJ1-1): SQTIHQWPATLVQPVGSPLSLECTVEGTSNPNLYWYRQAAGRGLQLLFYSVGIGQISSEVPQNLSASRPQDRQFILSSKKLLLSDSGFYLCVWRDLNTEAFFGQGTRLTVV.

This clonotype was seen ten or more times. The chain combines TRBV6-1 with TRBJ2-3, with unresolved D. The V end lost 5 bases, the J end lost 2 bases, and 14 bases lay between the germline ends. The CDR3 is made up of 15 amino acids. The germline gives CDR1 MNHNS, CDR2 SASEGT. This CDR3 is CASSRDSALTDTQYF. The CDR3, as DNA: TGTGCCAGCAGTCGAGACTCCGCACTCACAGATACGCAGTATTTT.

This clonotype was detected ten times or more. The rearrangement links TRBV20-1 to TRBJ2-1; no firm D call. Trimming shortened V by 8 bases and J by 5 bases, and 13 bases separated the two germline ends. In germline, CDR1 is DFQATT, CDR2 SNEGSKA (reference sequence). CDR3 length: 12 residues. The DNA of the CDR3 is TGCAGTCCATCCGGTGACAACAATGAGCAGTTCTTC. It specifies CSPSGDNNEQFF.

This clonotype occurred many times. V is TRBV29-1 and J is TRBJ2-3, with TRBD1 identical over 8 bases. Germline CDR1 reads SQVTM; CDR2 reads ANQGSEA. V lost 7 bases to trimming and J lost 4 bases; unmatched junction nucleotides: 13. The CDR3 runs 15 residues. CDR3 sequence: CSDSRTGWRADTQYF. For the CDR3, the DNA is TGCAGCGATTCGCGGACAGGGTGGAGGGCAGATACGCAGTATTTT.

This clonotype was observed a single time. The J gene is TRBJ2-1, the V gene TRBV4-1; unclear D gene. CDR1 and CDR2 (germline): MGHRA, YSYEKL. This CDR3 has 14 amino acids. V gave up 1 base and J gave up 8 bases, with 12 bases separating them. The CDR3 region is CASSQVGRWDEQFF. In nucleotides, the CDR3 is TGCGCCAGCAGCCAAGTCGGACGGTGGGATGAGCAGTTCTTC.

In this sample, this clonotype turned up many times. V and J are TRBV12-5 and TRBJ2-3; a possible D gene is TRBD2 (6 bases). The V gene's germline CDR1 is LGHNT and CDR2 FRNRAP. This CDR3 has 19 amino acids. The ends were cut back, 5 bases at V and 3 bases at J, with 27 bases in the middle. DNA of the CDR3: TGTGCTAGTGGTCCAGACGGGCTCGCGAACGGGAGAGAAACAGATACGCAGTATTTT. Its protein is CASGPDGLANGRETDTQYF.

In this sample, this clonotype turned up a few times. The rearrangement links TRBV6-5 to TRBJ1-2, with 7 bases identical to TRBD1. V trimming: 4 bases; J trimming: 7 bases; junction bases outside the gene matches: 6. CDR3 length: 13 residues. CDR1 and CDR2 (germline): MNHEY, SVGAGI. The CDR3 coding sequence is TGTGCCAGCAGTTTACAGGGGATGGCTGGCTACACCTTC. Its translation is CASSLQGMAGYTF.

This clonotype was counted ten times or more. The rearrangement joins TRBV13 to TRBJ1-2, with D tentatively TRBD1 (5 bases). This CDR3 region has 14 residues. CDR1 is PRHDT, CDR2 FYEKMQ, per germline (reference sequence). The V and J ends lost 5 bases and 5 bases respectively, with 15 bases between them. CDR3 sequence: CASSRKGLPYGYTF. Written as DNA, the CDR3 is TGTGCCAGCAGCCGTAAGGGACTTCCTTATGGCTACACCTTC.

With regard to this clonotype: This may arise from a read error, as a much more abundant clone is one base away. J is TRBJ2-5 and V is TRBV10-1, with TRBD2 matching 10 bases. Germline values: CDR1 WNHNN, CDR2 SYGVQD (reference sequence). The CDR3 totals 13 residues. The CDR3 coding sequence is TGCGCCAGCAGTCCTCTAGCGGGAGAGACCCAGCACTTC. Its protein is CASSPLAGETQHF.

In its sample, this clonotype was seen many times. The rearrangement links TRBV6-1 to TRBJ2-7; TRBD1 matches at 9 bases. V was clipped by 7 bases and J by 2 bases; unmatched bases: 9. Germline V lookup: CDR1 MNHNS, CDR2 SASEGT. CDR3 length equals 15 residues. CDR3 residues: CASTPGTGITYEQYF. The CDR3, as DNA: TGTGCCAGCACCCCCGGGACAGGGATAACCTACGAGCAGTACTTC.

This sequence joins TRBV27 and TRBJ2-7; D uncertain. Germline-derived CDR1 and CDR2 are MNHEY and SMNVEV (reference sequence). V lost 3 bases and J lost 4, with 16 bases in between. This CDR3 is built from 15 residues. This CDR3 is CASSFAGPQRYEQYF. In DNA, the CDR3 is TGTGCCAGCAGTTTCGCCGGGCCTCAGCGATACGAGCAGTACTTC.

At least ten counts were recorded for this clonotype. The genes are TRBV7-9 and TRBJ2-4, with D perhaps given as TRBD1 or TRBD2 (5 bases each). Germline lookup yields CDR1 SEHNR and CDR2 FQNEAQ (reference sequence). The CDR3 consists of 14 residues. With 5 bases removed from V and 5 bases from J, the gap between germline ends came to 13 bases. CDR3 protein: CASSTPGRQNIQYF. The CDR3 coding sequence is TGTGCCAGCAGCACACCGGGACGGCAAAACATTCAGTACTTC.

This clonotype was recorded many times. CDR3 bases: TGTGCCAGCAGACAGGGAGGGGAGACCCAGTACTTC. Translating gives CASRQGGETQYF. The genes are TRBV6-1 and TRBJ2-5; the D gene is possibly TRBD2 (7 bases). The germline CDR1 and CDR2 sequences are MNHNS and SASEGT. Trimming cost V 6 bases and J 5 bases, with 10 bases left between them. The CDR3 totals 12 residues.

This clonotype was seen more than once but under ten times. This chain joins TRBV25-1 and TRBJ2-7; weak D call: TRBD2 (6 bases). V was clipped by 7 bases and J by 1 base, with 14 bases between them. The CDR3 totals 14 residues. CDR1 MGHDK and CDR2 SYGVNS come from the germline V gene. CDR3 sequence (DNA): TGTGCCAGCACCACGGGACGGGGGTCCTACGAGCAGTACTTC. Protein sequence: CASTTGRGSYEQYF.

This clonotype appeared a few times. The chain links TRBV27 to TRBJ2-1; 8 bases are a match to TRBD2. Germline trimming cut 5 bases from V and 4 bases from J; bases unmatched to any gene: 4. CDR1 is MNHEY, CDR2 SMNVEV, per germline (reference sequence). This CDR3 contains 14 residues. In DNA, the CDR3 is TGTGCCAGCAGTACTAGCGGAGTATACAATGAGCAGTTCTTC. Encoded protein: CASSTSGVYNEQFF.